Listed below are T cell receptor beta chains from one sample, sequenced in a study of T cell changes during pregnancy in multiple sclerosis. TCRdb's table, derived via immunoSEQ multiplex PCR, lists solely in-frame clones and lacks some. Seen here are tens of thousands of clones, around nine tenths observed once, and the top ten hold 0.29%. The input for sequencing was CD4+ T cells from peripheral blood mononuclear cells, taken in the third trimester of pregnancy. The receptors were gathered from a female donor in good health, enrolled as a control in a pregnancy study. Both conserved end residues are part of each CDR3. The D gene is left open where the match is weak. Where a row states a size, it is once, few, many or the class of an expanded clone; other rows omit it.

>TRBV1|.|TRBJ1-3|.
TGCACCAACCCTGTCTACTCTGGAAACACCATATATTTT
CTNPVYSGNTIYF
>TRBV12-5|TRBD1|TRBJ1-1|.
TGTGCTAGTGGTTTGGCGACAGGGGCTACGAACACTGAAGCTTTCTTT
CASGLATGATNTEAFF
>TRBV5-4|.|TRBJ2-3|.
TGTGCCAGCAGTCGACTCCGAGATACGCAGTATTTT
CASSRLRDTQYF
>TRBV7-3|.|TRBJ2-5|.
TGTGCCAGCAGCTTGCGGACTGGCCTTGGGGAGACCCAGTACTTC
CASSLRTGLGETQYF
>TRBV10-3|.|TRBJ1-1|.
TGTGCCACACGACAGGCTAGCCGATCGAACACTGAAGCTTTCTTT
CATRQASRSNTEAFF
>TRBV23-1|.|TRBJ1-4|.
TGCGCCAGCAGTCAATCGAGTCCCCAGGGGCGCGCAACTAATGAAAAACTGTTTTTT
CASSQSSPQGRATNEKLFF
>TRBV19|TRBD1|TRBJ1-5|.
TGTGCCAGTAGCCGGACAGGGGGGCAGCCCCAGCATTTT
CASSRTGGQPQHF
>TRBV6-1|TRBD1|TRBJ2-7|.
TGTGCCAGCAGGGGGACAGGGGGCTTGTACTTC
CASRGTGGLYF
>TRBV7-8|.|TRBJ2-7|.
TGTGCCAGCAGCTATAGCAGGGCAGGGGTCTCCTACGAGCAGTACTTC
CASSYSRAGVSYEQYF
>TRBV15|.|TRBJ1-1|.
TGTGCCACCAGCAGGGACAGAGAGAACACTGAAGCTTTCTTT
CATSRDRENTEAFF
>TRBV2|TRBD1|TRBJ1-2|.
TGTGCCAGCGACAGGGAGGCCTATGGCTACACCTTC
CASDREAYGYTF
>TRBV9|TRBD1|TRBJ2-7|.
TGTGCCAGCAGCGTACATCCCGGACAGGGGGGGGACGAGCAGTACTTC
CASSVHPGQGGDEQYF
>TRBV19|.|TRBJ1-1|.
TGTGCCAGTAAAAAAGCAGGGGCTTTGAACACTGAAGCTTTCTTT
CASKKAGALNTEAFF
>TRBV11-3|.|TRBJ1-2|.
TGTGCCAGCAGCATTAGGGGGTCTGGCTACACCTTC
CASSIRGSGYTF
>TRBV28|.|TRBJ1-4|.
TGTGCCAGCAGTTTATTAGGGGGTAATGAAAAACTGTTTTTT
CASSLLGGNEKLFF
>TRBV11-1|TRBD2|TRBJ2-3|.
TGTGCCAGCGGAACTACTAGCGGGGGATCAGATACGCAGTATTTT
CASGTTSGGSDTQYF
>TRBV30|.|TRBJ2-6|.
TGTGCCTGGAGTATGACTTTTGCGGGGGCCAACGTCCTGACTTTC
CAWSMTFAGANVLTF
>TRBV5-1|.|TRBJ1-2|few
TGCGCCAGCAGCTTGGAGCCTAACTATGGCTACACCTTC
CASSLEPNYGYTF
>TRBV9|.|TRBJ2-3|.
TGTGCCAGCAGCGTAGTGACCGGGGGGCATTACACAGATACGCAGTATTTT
CASSVVTGGHYTDTQYF
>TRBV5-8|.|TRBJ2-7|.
TGTGCCAGCAGCTTGGTAACAGAGCAGTACTTC
CASSLVTEQYF
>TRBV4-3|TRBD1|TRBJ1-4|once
TGCGCCAGCAGCCCCCAGGGGGTGGATGAAAAACTGTTTTTT
CASSPQGVDEKLFF
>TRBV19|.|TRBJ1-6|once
TGTGCCAGTAGTATGGGGGAGGGTCTATATAATTCACCCCTCCACTTT
CASSMGEGLYNSPLHF
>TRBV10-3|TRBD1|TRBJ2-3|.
TGTGCCGTTCGCAGGGGGATGGACACAGATACGCAGTATTTT
CAVRRGMDTDTQYF
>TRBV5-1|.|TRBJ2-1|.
TGCGCCAGCAGCCCAACAGGGTTTACCTACAATGAGCAGTTCTTC
CASSPTGFTYNEQFF